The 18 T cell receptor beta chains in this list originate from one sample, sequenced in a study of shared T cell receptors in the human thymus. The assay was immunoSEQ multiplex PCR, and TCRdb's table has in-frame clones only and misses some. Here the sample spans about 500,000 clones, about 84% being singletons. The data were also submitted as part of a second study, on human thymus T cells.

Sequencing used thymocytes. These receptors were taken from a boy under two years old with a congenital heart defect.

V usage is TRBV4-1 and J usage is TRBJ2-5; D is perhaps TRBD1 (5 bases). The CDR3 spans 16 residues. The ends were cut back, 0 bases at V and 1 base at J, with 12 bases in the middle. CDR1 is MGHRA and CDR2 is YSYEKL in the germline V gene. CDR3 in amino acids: CASSQEGAEPQETQYF. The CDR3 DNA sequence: TGCGCCAGCAGCCAAGAAGGGGCCGAACCCCAAGAGACCCAGTACTTC.

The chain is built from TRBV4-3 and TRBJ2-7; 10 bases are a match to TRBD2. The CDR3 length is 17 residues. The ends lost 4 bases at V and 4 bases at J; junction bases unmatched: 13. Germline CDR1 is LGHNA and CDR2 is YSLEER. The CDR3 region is CASSLRPPGTSEYEQYF. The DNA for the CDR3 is TGCGCCAGCAGCCTCCGCCCTCCCGGGACTAGCGAATACGAGCAGTACTTC.

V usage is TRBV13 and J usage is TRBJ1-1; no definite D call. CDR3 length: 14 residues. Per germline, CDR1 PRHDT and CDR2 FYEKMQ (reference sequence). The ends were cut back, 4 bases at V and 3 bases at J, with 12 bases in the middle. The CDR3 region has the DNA TGTGCCAGCAGCTCGATCCGGCGGGACACTGAAGCTTTCTTT. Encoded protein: CASSSIRRDTEAFF.

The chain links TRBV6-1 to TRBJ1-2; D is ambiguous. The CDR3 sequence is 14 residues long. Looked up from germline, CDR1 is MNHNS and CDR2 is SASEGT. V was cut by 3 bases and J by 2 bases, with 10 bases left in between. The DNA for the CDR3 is TGTGCCAGCAGTGATTTAACAGACAACTATGGCTACACCTTC. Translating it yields CASSDLTDNYGYTF.

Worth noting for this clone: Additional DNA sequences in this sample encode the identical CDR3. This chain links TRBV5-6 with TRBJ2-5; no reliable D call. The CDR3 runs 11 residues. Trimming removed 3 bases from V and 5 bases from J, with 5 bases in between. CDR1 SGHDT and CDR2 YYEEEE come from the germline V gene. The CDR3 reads CASSSRETQYF. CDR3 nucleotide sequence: TGTGCCAGCAGCTCCCGGGAGACCCAGTACTTC.

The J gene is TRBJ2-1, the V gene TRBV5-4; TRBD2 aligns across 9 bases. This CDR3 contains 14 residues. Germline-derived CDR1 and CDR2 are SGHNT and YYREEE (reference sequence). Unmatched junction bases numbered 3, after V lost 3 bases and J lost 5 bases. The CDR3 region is CASSSGTSHNEQFF. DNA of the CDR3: TGTGCCAGCAGCTCGGGGACTAGCCACAATGAGCAGTTCTTC.

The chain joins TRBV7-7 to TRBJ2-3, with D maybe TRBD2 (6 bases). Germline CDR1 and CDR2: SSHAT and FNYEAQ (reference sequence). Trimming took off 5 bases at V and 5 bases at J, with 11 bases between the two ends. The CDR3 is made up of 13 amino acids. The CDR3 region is CASSGGGVDTQYF. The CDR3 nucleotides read TGTGCCAGCAGCGGAGGCGGGGTAGATACGCAGTATTTT.

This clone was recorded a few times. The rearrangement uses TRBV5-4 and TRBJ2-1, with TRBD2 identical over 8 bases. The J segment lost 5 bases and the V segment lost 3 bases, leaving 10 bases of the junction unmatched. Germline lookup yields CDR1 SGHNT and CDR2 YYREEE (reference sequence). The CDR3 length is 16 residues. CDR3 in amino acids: CASSSGGGGGNNEQFF. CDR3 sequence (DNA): TGTGCCAGCAGCTCCGGGGGGGGCGGAGGGAACAATGAGCAGTTCTTC.

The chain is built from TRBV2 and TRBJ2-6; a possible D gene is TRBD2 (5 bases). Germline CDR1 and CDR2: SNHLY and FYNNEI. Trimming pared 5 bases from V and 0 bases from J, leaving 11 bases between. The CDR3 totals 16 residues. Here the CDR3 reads CASSPGEGSGANVLTF. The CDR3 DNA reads TGTGCCAGCAGTCCGGGTGAGGGCTCTGGGGCCAACGTCCTGACTTTC.

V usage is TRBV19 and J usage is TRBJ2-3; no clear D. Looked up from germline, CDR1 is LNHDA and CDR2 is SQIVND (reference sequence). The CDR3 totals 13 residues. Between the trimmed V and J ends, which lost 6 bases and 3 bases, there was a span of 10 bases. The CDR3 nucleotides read TGTGCCAGTAGCCCCATCGGGACAGATACGCAGTATTTT. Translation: CASSPIGTDTQYF.

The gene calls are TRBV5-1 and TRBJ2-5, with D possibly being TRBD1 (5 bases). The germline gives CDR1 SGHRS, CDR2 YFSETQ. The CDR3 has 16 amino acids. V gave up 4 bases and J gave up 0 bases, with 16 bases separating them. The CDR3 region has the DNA TGCGCCAGCAGCATACTCCAAAGGGGCTACCAAGAGACCCAGTACTTC. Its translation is CASSILQRGYQETQYF.

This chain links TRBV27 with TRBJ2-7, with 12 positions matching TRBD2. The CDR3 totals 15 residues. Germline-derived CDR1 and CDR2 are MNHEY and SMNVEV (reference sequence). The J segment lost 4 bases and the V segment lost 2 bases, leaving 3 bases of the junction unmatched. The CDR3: CASSLRLAGEYEQYF. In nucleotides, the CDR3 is TGTGCCAGCAGTTTACGACTAGCGGGAGAGTACGAGCAGTACTTC.

The CDR3 sequence is CASSTGDEQYF. The CDR3 DNA reads as TGCGCCAGCAGCACCGGGGACGAGCAGTACTTC. The chain employs TRBV5-1 and TRBJ2-7, with D possibly TRBD2 on 5 matching bases. Trimming took 4 bases from V and 5 from J, leaving 7 bases between them. The CDR3 runs 11 residues. Germline V gene lookup returns CDR1 SGHRS and CDR2 YFSETQ.

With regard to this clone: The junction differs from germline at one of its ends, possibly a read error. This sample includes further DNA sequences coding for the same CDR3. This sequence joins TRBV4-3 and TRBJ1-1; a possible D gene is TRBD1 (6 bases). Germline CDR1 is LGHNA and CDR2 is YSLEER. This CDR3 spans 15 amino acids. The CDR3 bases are TGCGCCAGCAGCCCCCGGGCAGGGAGGGACACTGAAGCCTTCTTT. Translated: CASSPRAGRDTEAFF.

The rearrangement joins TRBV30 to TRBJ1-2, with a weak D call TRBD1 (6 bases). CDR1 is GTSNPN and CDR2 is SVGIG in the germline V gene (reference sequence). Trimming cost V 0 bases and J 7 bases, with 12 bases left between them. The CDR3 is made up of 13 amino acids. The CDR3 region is CAWSVGGKGGYTF. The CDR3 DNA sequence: TGTGCCTGGAGTGTAGGGGGTAAAGGTGGCTACACCTTC.

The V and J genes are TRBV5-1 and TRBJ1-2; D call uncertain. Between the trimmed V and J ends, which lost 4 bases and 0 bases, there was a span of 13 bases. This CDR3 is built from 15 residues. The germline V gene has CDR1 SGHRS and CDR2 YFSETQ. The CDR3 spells CASSPLWASNYGYTF. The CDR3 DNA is TGCGCCAGCAGCCCCCTTTGGGCCTCTAACTATGGCTACACCTTC. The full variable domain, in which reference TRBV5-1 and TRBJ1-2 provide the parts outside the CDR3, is KAGVTQTPRYLIKTRGQQVTLSCSPISGHRSVSWYQQTPGQGLQFLFEYFSETQRNKGNFPGRFSGRQFSNSRSEMNVSTLELGDSALYLCASSPLWASNYGYTFGSGTRLTVV.

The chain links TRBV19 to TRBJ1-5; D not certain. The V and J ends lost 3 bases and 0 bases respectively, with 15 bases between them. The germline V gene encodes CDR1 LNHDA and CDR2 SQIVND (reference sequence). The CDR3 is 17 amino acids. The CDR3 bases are TGTGCCAGTAGTATTCGGGGAGCGTCATATAGCAATCAGCCCCAGCATTTT. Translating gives CASSIRGASYSNQPQHF.

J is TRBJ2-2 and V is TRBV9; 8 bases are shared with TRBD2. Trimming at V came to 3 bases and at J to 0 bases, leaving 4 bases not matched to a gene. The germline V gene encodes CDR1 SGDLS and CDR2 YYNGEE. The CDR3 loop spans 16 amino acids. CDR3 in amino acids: CASSAPSGPNTGELFF. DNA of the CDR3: TGTGCCAGCAGCGCACCTAGCGGGCCGAACACCGGGGAGCTGTTTTTT. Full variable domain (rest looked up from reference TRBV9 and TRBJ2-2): DSGVTQTPKHLITATGQRVTLRCSPRSGDLSVYWYQQSLDQGLQFLIQYYNGEERAKGNILERFSAQQFPDLHSELNLSSLELGDSALYFCASSAPSGPNTGELFFGEGSRLTVL.